Below, 29 T cell receptor beta chains from the same sample are listed, as sequenced in a study of a mutant IDH1 vaccine in newly diagnosed glioma. Time point noted: week 35, safety follow-up. Each vaccine dose was 300 ug of mutant IDH1 20-mer peptide, with topical imiquimod. Their target antigens are unknown. Generated by immunoSEQ multiplex PCR, the TCRdb table keeps only in-frame clones and is missing some. The table shows around 32,000 clones, with roughly 85% occurring only once. This material consisted of PBMCs, taken from a glioma patient whose treatment included an IDH1 peptide vaccine. The receptors shown here come from a woman under 30 with glioma.

The chain employs TRBV20-1 and TRBJ2-7; D is possibly TRBD2 (5 bases). From germline, CDR1 is DFQATT and CDR2 SNEGSKA (reference sequence). The CDR3 runs to 11 residues. V shed 4 bases and J shed 3 bases, with 7 bases lying between them. CDR3 region: CSATRDYEQYF. The DNA for the CDR3 is TGCAGTGCTACCCGGGACTACGAGCAGTACTTC.

V usage is TRBV7-9 and J usage is TRBJ1-2, with 8 bases fitting TRBD1. The CDR3 totals 14 residues. Losses at the gene ends were 4 bases for V and 8 bases for J; bases not matched to a gene: 9. From germline, CDR1 is SEHNR and CDR2 FQNEAQ (reference sequence). CDR3 nucleotide sequence: TGTGCCAGCAGCTCGTGGACAGGGCAGGCCGGCTACACCTTC. This codes for CASSSWTGQAGYTF.

V is TRBV6-5 and J is TRBJ1-2, with a weak D call TRBD1 (5 bases). Germline V CDR1 and CDR2: MNHEY, SVGAGI. This CDR3 region has 15 residues. The V end was cut by 0 bases, the J end by 7 bases, with 15 bases between. In DNA form, the CDR3 reads TGTGCCAGCAGTTACTCGGCAGGGATGTATAGTGGCTACACCTTC. This gives the protein CASSYSAGMYSGYTF.

On this clone: At one end, the junction sequence differs from germline, possibly due to a read error. This rearrangement joins TRBV7-2 to TRBJ1-5; possible D gene TRBD1, 5 bases. The CDR3 extends over 13 amino acids. Germline V lookup: CDR1 SGHTA, CDR2 FQGNSA. CDR3 DNA sequence: TGTGCCAGCAGCTTGACAGTAAATCAGCTCCAGCATTTT. Translating it yields CASSLTVNQLQHF.

This chain joins TRBV7-6 and TRBJ2-2; TRBD2 is a possible D gene (6 bases). CDR3 length: 12 residues. With 5 bases removed from V and 7 bases from J, the gap between germline ends came to 8 bases. CDR1 is SGHVS, CDR2 FNYEAQ, per germline. The CDR3 here is CASSTSNGELFF. Written as DNA, the CDR3 is TGTGCCAGCAGCACTAGCAACGGGGAGCTGTTTTTT.

The rearrangement links TRBV5-1 to TRBJ1-2, with 12 bases that match TRBD1. V gave up 5 bases and J gave up 2 bases; unmatched junction bases: 10. The germline CDR1 and CDR2 sequences are SGHRS and YFSETQ. The CDR3 runs 17 residues. The CDR3 protein is CASSGTGGGRFNYGYTF. CDR3 in DNA: TGCGCCAGCAGTGGGACAGGGGGCGGTCGCTTCAACTATGGCTACACCTTC.

The V and J genes are TRBV18 and TRBJ2-1, with 8 bases aligning to TRBD2. The junction had 6 bases not matched to a gene; V was cut back by 3 bases and J by 2 bases. Germline V lookup: CDR1 KGHSH, CDR2 LQKENI. The CDR3 contains 16 residues. The CDR3 nucleotides are TGTGCCAGCTCACCGGCGGGAGGTTTGACCTACAATGAGCAGTTCTTC. Translation: CASSPAGGLTYNEQFF.

The rearrangement uses TRBV5-6 and TRBJ2-3; D unresolved. From germline, CDR1 is SGHDT and CDR2 YYEEEE. The V and J ends lost 8 bases and 4 bases respectively, with 23 bases between them. The length of the CDR3 is 16 residues. The CDR3 loop is CASTLGWLLAPDTQYF. The CDR3, as DNA: TGTGCCAGTACCCTCGGTTGGCTATTGGCACCAGATACGCAGTATTTT.

V is TRBV9 and J is TRBJ2-7, with D perhaps TRBD1 or TRBD2 (5 bases each). The CDR3 totals 14 residues. The V end was cut by 5 bases, the J end by 2 bases, with 14 bases between. Germline CDR1 and CDR2: SGDLS and YYNGEE. The CDR3 spells CASSGDPTPYEQYF. The CDR3 nucleotides are TGTGCCAGCAGTGGGGACCCCACTCCCTACGAGCAGTACTTC.

The chain is built from TRBV11-3 and TRBJ1-5, with 7 bases lining up with TRBD1. The CDR3 covers 14 residues. V trimming: 5 bases; J trimming: 3 bases; junction bases outside the gene matches: 4. Germline values: CDR1 SGHNT, CDR2 YENEEA. The CDR3 here is CASSAQGDNQPQHF. CDR3 nucleotides: TGTGCCAGCAGCGCGCAGGGGGACAATCAGCCCCAGCATTTT.

There are a few counts of this clone. The chain joins TRBV11-3 to TRBJ1-3; no clear D gene. V was cut by 5 bases and J by 0 bases, with 11 bases left in between. Germline CDR1 reads SGHNT; CDR2 reads YENEEA. The CDR3 is 15 residues long. For the CDR3, the DNA is TGTGCCAGCAGCGCAGGTATACTCTCTGGAAACACCATATATTTT. Its protein is CASSAGILSGNTIYF. The full variable domain, completed using reference TRBV11-3 and TRBJ1-3, is EAGVVQSPRYKIIEKKQPVAFWCNPISGHNTLYWYLQNLGQGPELLIRYENEEAVDDSQLPKDRFSAERLKGVDSTLKIQPAELGDSAVYLCASSAGILSGNTIYFGEGSWLTVV.

V is TRBV28 and J is TRBJ2-7; a possible D gene is TRBD2 (5 bases). Germline CDR1 and CDR2: MDHEN and SYDVKM. This CDR3 is 15 amino acids long. V was pared by 3 bases and J by 6 bases, with 18 bases between. CDR3 residues: CASSFSSGRRGEQYF. Here the CDR3 DNA reads TGTGCCAGCAGTTTCTCCAGCGGTCGACGGGGCGAGCAGTACTTC.

CDR3 protein: CASSLDGIYGYTF. In DNA, the CDR3 is TGTGCCAGCAGCCTTGACGGAATCTATGGCTACACCTTC. The chain is built from TRBV5-6 and TRBJ1-2; D remains ambiguous. There are 13 residues in the CDR3. Germline loops: CDR1 SGHDT, CDR2 YYEEEE. Deletions cut 4 bases from V and 4 bases from J, with 11 bases between.

This chain uses TRBV5-1 with TRBJ2-1; 14 bases match TRBD2. Germline CDR1 reads SGHRS; CDR2 reads YFSETQ. The CDR3 length is 16 residues. J was trimmed by 6 bases and V by 1 base; bases with no gene match: 3. CDR3 nucleotide sequence: TGCGCCAGCAGCTTGAGACTAGCGGGGGGGCTCAATGAGCAGTTCTTC. Amino acids: CASSLRLAGGLNEQFF.

V gene TRBV29-1 combines with J gene TRBJ2-3; TRBD1 is a possible D gene (6 bases). The V end lost 6 bases, the J end lost 2 bases, and 15 bases lay between the germline ends. CDR1 and CDR2 (germline): SQVTM, ANQGSEA. This CDR3 is 14 amino acids long. Here the CDR3 DNA reads TGCAGCGTGAGGGAACAGGGAGACACAGATACGCAGTATTTT. This encodes CSVREQGDTDTQYF.

V is TRBV28 and J is TRBJ1-2, with 9 bases fitting TRBD1. There are 15 residues in the CDR3. V gave up 3 bases and J gave up 7 bases; unmatched junction bases: 9. CDR1 and CDR2 from the germline V gene are MDHEN and SYDVKM. In DNA form, the CDR3 reads TGTGCCAGCAGTTTGGAGGGGACAGGGAGAAGTGGCTACACCTTC. Translating gives CASSLEGTGRSGYTF.

J is TRBJ1-6 and V is TRBV29-1; D unresolved. Trimming cost V 3 bases and J 3 bases, with 6 bases left between them. From germline, CDR1 is SQVTM and CDR2 ANQGSEA. The CDR3 length is 13 residues. The CDR3 loop is CSVEIDYNSPLHF. The CDR3 nucleotides read TGCAGCGTTGAGATTGACTATAATTCACCCCTCCACTTT.

J is TRBJ2-3 and V is TRBV13; 12 bases line up with TRBD2. The CDR3 totals 17 residues. V lost 6 bases, J lost 2 bases, and 9 bases stayed unmatched. Germline loops: CDR1 PRHDT, CDR2 FYEKMQ (reference sequence). DNA of the CDR3: TGTGCCAGCAGGGCGGGTACTAGCGGGGGGTACACAGATACGCAGTATTTT. It is translated as CASRAGTSGGYTDTQYF.

This rearrangement joins TRBV14 to TRBJ1-4, with D unresolved. Germline CDR1 SGHDN, CDR2 FVKESK. V lost 2 bases and J 8 bases, leaving 12 bases between the germline ends. The CDR3 is 14 residues long. This CDR3 reads CASSQRQPREKLFF. The DNA for the CDR3 is TGTGCCAGCAGCCAACGCCAACCGAGGGAAAAACTGTTTTTT.

The chain carries TRBV6-5 and TRBJ2-7; possibly TRBD1 for D (6 bases). The CDR3 is 15 residues long. The germline V gene encodes CDR1 MNHEY and CDR2 SVGAGI. Trimming left V 4 bases short and J 3 bases short, with 16 bases between. CDR3: CASSSQGSGLYEQYF. CDR3 DNA: TGTGCCAGCAGTTCACAGGGTTCTGGTCTCTACGAGCAGTACTTC.

CDR3 sequence reads: CASSSSLEQYF. CDR3 nucleotide sequence: TGCGCCAGCAGTTCAAGCCTCGAGCAGTACTTC. The V and J genes are TRBV5-1 and TRBJ2-7; D is unresolved. Between the trimmed V and J ends, which lost 5 bases and 6 bases, there was a span of 9 bases. There are 11 residues in the CDR3. Looked up from germline, CDR1 is SGHRS and CDR2 is YFSETQ.

CDR3 DNA sequence: TGTGCCAGCAGTGAGGTAATAAGTTCCGAGCAGTACTTC. Translated, it gives CASSEVISSEQYF. The chain employs TRBV27 and TRBJ2-7; no firm D call. V was cut by 5 bases and J by 6 bases, with 14 bases left in between. There are 13 residues in the CDR3. Per germline, CDR1 MNHEY and CDR2 SMNVEV (reference sequence).

The chain recombines TRBV28 with TRBJ2-2; possibly TRBD1 or TRBD2 for D (5 bases each). V was clipped by 3 bases and J by 0 bases, with 11 bases between them. The germline CDR1 and CDR2 sequences are MDHEN and SYDVKM. The length of the CDR3 is 16 residues. CDR3 nucleotide sequence: TGTGCCAGCAGTTTCGGGGCAGGGTCGAACACCGGGGAGCTGTTTTTT. Protein sequence: CASSFGAGSNTGELFF. Using reference TRBV28 and TRBJ2-2 for the parts outside the CDR3, the full variable domain is DVKVTQSSRYLVKRTGEKVFLECVQDMDHENMFWYRQDPGLGLRLIYFSYDVKMKEKGDIPEGYSVSREKKERFSLILESASTNQTSMYLCASSFGAGSNTGELFFGEGSRLTVL.

The chain combines TRBV11-2 with TRBJ2-3, with D maybe TRBD1 (6 bases). This CDR3 has 12 residues. V was shortened by 4 bases and J by 6 bases, with 8 bases between the two germline ends. Germline assignment: CDR1 SGHAT and CDR2 FQNNGV. The chain's CDR3 is CASSWGRDTQYF. Written as DNA, the CDR3 is TGTGCCAGCAGCTGGGGGCGGGATACGCAGTATTTT.

V usage is TRBV6-5 and J usage is TRBJ1-1, with D possibly being TRBD1 (6 bases). Trimming took 6 bases from V and 8 from J, leaving 19 bases between them. CDR3 length: 14 residues. In germline, CDR1 is MNHEY, CDR2 SVGAGI. The CDR3 DNA reads TGTGCCAGCAGCCGTACATTAACCGGGACAGAAGCTTTCTTT. This translates into CASSRTLTGTEAFF.

CDR3 nucleotide sequence: TGTGCCAGCAGTGAAGACTTTTCGGGGGGGAGGAACACCGGGGAGCTGTTTTTT. Translation: CASSEDFSGGRNTGELFF. The chain carries TRBV25-1 and TRBJ2-2; 8 bases agree with TRBD2. The CDR3 runs 18 residues. CDR1 is MGHDK, CDR2 SYGVNS, per germline. V lost 2 bases and J lost 1; bases outside the gene matches: 9.

The chain recombines TRBV30 with TRBJ1-4; TRBD1 might be the D (5 bases). Germline values: CDR1 GTSNPN, CDR2 SVGIG (reference sequence). V gave up 7 bases and J gave up 4 bases, with 19 bases separating them. The CDR3 length is 15 residues. The chain's CDR3 is CALQESGGNNEKLFF. The CDR3 DNA is TGTGCCTTACAAGAATCGGGGGGAAATAATGAAAAACTGTTTTTT.

The CDR3 spells CAISTGENSGANVLTF. CDR3 bases: TGTGCCATCAGTACAGGGGAAAACTCTGGGGCCAACGTCCTGACTTTC. The chain links TRBV10-3 to TRBJ2-6; TRBD1 matches 7 bases. Per germline, CDR1 ENHRY and CDR2 SYGVKD. J was trimmed by 0 bases and V by 5 bases; bases with no gene match: 4. CDR3 length: 16 residues.

This chain connects TRBV5-6 to TRBJ1-1; perhaps TRBD1 as D (5 bases). V lost 0 bases to trimming and J lost 1 base, with 10 bases between them. CDR1 is SGHDT and CDR2 is YYEEEE in the germline V gene. The CDR3 is 15 amino acids. CDR3 bases: TGTGCCAGCAGCTTGGGGGGCGGGCCGAACACTGAAGCTTTCTTT. Protein product: CASSLGGGPNTEAFF.